Listed here are 6 T cell receptor beta chains from one sample, sequenced in a study of blood T cells in healthy people across ages. A second PCR, run for about 7 to 11 cycles, used a sample-barcoded 5' primer plus a J-beta primer mix. TCRdb itself ran the 5' RACE reads through MiXCR, one entry per CDR3 protein. The table shows 700,000 to 900,000 distinct CDR3 sequences, with approximately 24% occurring only once. This sample was also put to use in a study of T cells of mothers and their children.

Sequenced: blood. The receptors shown here come from a boy aged 10-17 years in good health.

This clonotype was observed a handful of times. The chain links TRBV7-7 to TRBJ2-1, with 9 bases fitting TRBD1. The CDR3 extends over 15 amino acids. V lost 5 bases to trimming and J lost 1 base; unmatched junction nucleotides: 3. The germline gives CDR1 SSHAT, CDR2 FNYEAQ (reference sequence). This CDR3 is CASSKGTGSYNEQFF. In nucleotides, the CDR3 is TGTGCCAGCAGCAAGGGGACAGGGTCCTACAATGAGCAGTTCTTC.

This chain uses TRBV7-9 with TRBJ1-4; no firm D call. V shed 6 bases and J shed 8 bases, with 16 bases lying between them. CDR3 length: 14 residues. CDR1 is SEHNR and CDR2 is FQNEAQ in the germline V gene (reference sequence). CDR3 region: CASRYSGPREKLFF. In DNA, the CDR3 is TGTGCCAGCAGATATTCCGGGCCTAGGGAAAAACTGTTTTTT.

This clonotype has just a few counts. V and J are TRBV20-1 and TRBJ2-5, with 8 bases that match TRBD2. The end of the DNA aligns better with TRBJ2-7, so the J call may be wrong. This CDR3 is built from 15 residues. Germline V gives CDR1 DFQATT, CDR2 SNEGSKA (reference sequence). The DNA for the CDR3 is TGCAGTGCTCTACAGCACCGGGGGGGCGATTACGAGCAGTACTTC. Protein product: CSALQHRGGDYEQYF.

The CDR3 DNA follows: TGTGCCAGCAGCACTATAAGCGGGGGCACGCAAGGCTACACCTTC. Translated, it gives CASSTISGGTQGYTF. The V call is TRBV7-2, the J call TRBJ1-2; D may be TRBD1 (6 bases). The CDR3 runs to 15 residues. V lost 5 bases and J lost 8, with 21 bases in between. Germline V gene sequence: CDR1 SGHTA, CDR2 FQGNSA.

The rearrangement uses TRBV6-2 or TRBV6-3 and TRBJ1-1; D perhaps matches TRBD1 (5 bases). V shed 5 bases and J shed 4 bases, with 14 bases lying between them. Looked up from germline, CDR1 is MNHEY and CDR2 is SVGEGT. The CDR3 is 14 residues long. The chain's CDR3 is CASSQPSGGTEAFF. CDR3 nucleotides: TGTGCCAGCAGTCAGCCCTCGGGGGGCACTGAAGCTTTCTTT.

The chain recombines TRBV19 with TRBJ2-7, with 10 bases identical to TRBD1. The CDR3 spans 16 residues. V dropped 3 bases and J dropped 1; count of bases not matched to a gene: 6. Germline CDR1 is LNHDA and CDR2 is SQIVND (reference sequence). DNA for the CDR3: TGTGCCAGTAGTATCCTTCCGGGACAGGGGTCCTACGAGCAGTACTTC. Protein sequence: CASSILPGQGSYEQYF.